The 22 T cell receptor beta chains below all came from one sample that was sequenced in a study of T cell responses to AZD1222 COVID-19 vaccine. Generated by immunoSEQ multiplex PCR, the TCRdb table keeps only in-frame clones and is missing some. The sample lists around 80,000 clones, 85% to 95% occurring once. The material was peripheral blood, obtained on day 0 of AZD1222 vaccination. Receptor source: an adult in good health.

The chain carries TRBV7-3 and TRBJ1-1; D uncertain. V lost 3 bases to trimming and J lost 4 bases, with 9 bases between them. This CDR3 comprises 13 residues. CDR1 and CDR2 (germline): SGHTA, FQGTGA. CDR3 DNA sequence: TGTGCCAGCAGCTTCCTCCCCAGCACTGAAGCTTTCTTT. It specifies CASSFLPSTEAFF. The variable domain in full, with the rest retrieved from reference TRBV7-3 and TRBJ1-1, is GAGVSQTPSNKVTEKGKYVELRCDPISGHTALYWYRQSLGQGPEFLIYFQGTGAADDSGLPNDRFFAVRPEGSVSTLKIQRTERGDSAVYLCASSFLPSTEAFFGQGTRLTVV.

The chain has TRBV5-5 and TRBJ1-1, with D uncertain. The V end lost 2 bases, the J end lost 0 bases, and 11 bases lay between the germline ends. The CDR3 consists of 15 residues. CDR1 is SGHKS and CDR2 is YYEKEE in the germline V gene (reference sequence). The CDR3 DNA reads as TGTGCCAGCAGCTTATCCGACCGAGTGAACACTGAAGCTTTCTTT. Translated, it gives CASSLSDRVNTEAFF.

The rearrangement uses TRBV5-1 and TRBJ1-5, with D uncertain. The V end was cut by 4 bases, the J end by 4 bases, with 9 bases between. The germline gives CDR1 SGHRS, CDR2 YFSETQ. The length of the CDR3 is 13 residues. DNA of the CDR3: TGCGCCAGCAGCCCGGAGCCTAATCAGCCCCAGCATTTT. This translates into CASSPEPNQPQHF.

This clone was observed a single time. The chain is built from TRBV18 and TRBJ1-4; D unresolved. The CDR3 spans 16 residues. The germline gives CDR1 KGHSH, CDR2 LQKENI. The V end was cut by 4 bases, the J end by 0 bases, with 12 bases between. The CDR3 is CASSLTQAATNEKLFF. The CDR3, as DNA: TGTGCCAGCTCACTTACCCAGGCTGCAACTAATGAAAAACTGTTTTTT.

The count of this clone is one. The rearrangement uses TRBV6-5 and TRBJ1-2; D may be TRBD1 (6 bases). The germline V gene encodes CDR1 MNHEY and CDR2 SVGAGI. The CDR3 contains 15 residues. With 5 bases removed from V and 2 bases from J, the gap between germline ends came to 15 bases. The CDR3 spells CASSRTADKNYGYTF. The CDR3 nucleotides read TGTGCCAGCAGTCGGACAGCCGACAAAAACTATGGCTACACCTTC.

V usage is TRBV7-9 and J usage is TRBJ2-1; 8 bases align to TRBD2. Germline CDR1 is SEHNR and CDR2 is FQNEAQ (reference sequence). This CDR3 has 16 residues. Losses at the gene ends were 5 bases for V and 0 bases for J; bases not matched to a gene: 6. Written as DNA, the CDR3 is TGTGCCAGCAGCAACGAGCGGGGGAGCTCCTACAATGAGCAGTTCTTC. Protein: CASSNERGSSYNEQFF. The full variable domain, in which reference TRBV7-9 and TRBJ2-1 provide the parts outside the CDR3, is DTGVSQNPRHKITKRGQNVTFRCDPISEHNRLYWYRQTLGQGPEFLTYFQNEAQLEKSRLLSDRFSAERPKGSFSTLEIQRTEQGDSAMYLCASSNERGSSYNEQFFGPGTRLTVL.

The genes are TRBV5-1 and TRBJ1-1; D gene uncertain. Trimming removed 2 bases at V and 3 bases at J, with 14 bases between. Germline V gene sequence: CDR1 SGHRS, CDR2 YFSETQ. The CDR3 is 15 residues long. The CDR3 bases are TGCGCCAGCAGCTTAGATGAGTCGACTTACACTGAAGCTTTCTTT. This sequence encodes CASSLDESTYTEAFF.

The chain has TRBV28 and TRBJ2-5, with D unresolved. This CDR3 has 14 residues. V was pared by 6 bases and J by 5 bases, with 16 bases between. Germline V gene sequence: CDR1 MDHEN, CDR2 SYDVKM. The CDR3 region is CASSPPKPRETQYF. As DNA, the CDR3 is TGTGCCAGCAGCCCCCCTAAGCCCCGCGAGACCCAGTACTTC. The whole variable domain, filled in from reference TRBV28 and TRBJ2-5, reads DVKVTQSSRYLVKRTGEKVFLECVQDMDHENMFWYRQDPGLGLRLIYFSYDVKMKEKGDIPEGYSVSREKKERFSLILESASTNQTSMYLCASSPPKPRETQYFGPGTRLLVL.

The genes are TRBV18 and TRBJ2-1; 10 bases map to TRBD2. This CDR3 comprises 15 residues. With V trimmed by 7 bases and J by 7 bases, 10 bases remained unmatched. Germline CDR1 is KGHSH and CDR2 is LQKENI. The CDR3 DNA reads as TGTGCCAGCTTACCCGACTTAGCGGGGGGTAATGAGCAGTTCTTC. It translates to CASLPDLAGGNEQFF.

V and J are TRBV11-2 and TRBJ1-2; D possibly corresponds to TRBD1 (5 bases). CDR1 is SGHAT, CDR2 FQNNGV, per germline. V lost 2 bases and J 0 bases, leaving 10 bases between the germline ends. The CDR3 loop spans 15 amino acids. The CDR3 DNA reads as TGTGCCAGCAGCTTAACAGGACGGGCTAACTATGGCTACACCTTC. Amino acids: CASSLTGRANYGYTF.

V is TRBV6-1 and J is TRBJ2-7; maybe TRBD1 (6 bases). The germline V gene has CDR1 MNHNS and CDR2 SASEGT. This CDR3 contains 18 residues. V shed 3 bases and J shed 2 bases, with 23 bases lying between them. CDR3 in amino acids: CASSDGLRLRDTAYEQYF. The CDR3 DNA is TGTGCCAGCAGTGACGGACTCAGACTCAGGGACACCGCCTACGAGCAGTACTTC.

The gene calls are TRBV5-8 and TRBJ2-7; D possibly corresponds to TRBD2 (7 bases). Germline V gene data show CDR1 as SGHTS and CDR2 as YDEGEE. The CDR3 spans 16 residues. Trimming cost V 4 bases and J 1 base, with 18 bases left between them. The CDR3 is CASSPGGRAISYEQYF. The CDR3 bases are TGTGCCAGCAGCCCCGGGGGGCGGGCCATATCCTACGAGCAGTACTTC.

This clone has more than one count but fewer than ten. J is TRBJ1-5 and V is TRBV5-6; D gene uncertain. Germline CDR1 reads SGHDT; CDR2 reads YYEEEE. The CDR3 loop spans 14 amino acids. The V end was cut by 4 bases, the J end by 0 bases, with 8 bases between. The CDR3 protein is CASSGQNSNQPQHF. In DNA, the CDR3 is TGTGCCAGCAGCGGCCAGAATAGCAATCAGCCCCAGCATTTT.

The genes are TRBV6-5 and TRBJ1-3, with D uncertain. This CDR3 has 12 amino acids. V shed 4 bases and J shed 4 bases, with 5 bases lying between them. Germline V CDR1 and CDR2: MNHEY, SVGAGI. CDR3 region: CASSSVGNTIYF. The CDR3 DNA is TGTGCCAGCAGTTCCGTCGGAAACACCATATATTTT.

The chain combines TRBV19 with TRBJ2-7; D possibly matches TRBD1 or TRBD2 (6 bases each). The V end lost 3 bases, the J end lost 0 bases, and 15 bases lay between the germline ends. The germline V gene encodes CDR1 LNHDA and CDR2 SQIVND (reference sequence). CDR3 length: 16 residues. The CDR3 sequence is CASSIGGLTSSYEQYF. The CDR3 nucleotides read TGTGCCAGTAGTATCGGGGGCCTTACTAGCTCCTACGAGCAGTACTTC. Combining the CDR3 with reference TRBV19 and TRBJ2-7 gives the whole variable domain DGGITQSPKYLFRKEGQNVTLSCEQNLNHDAMYWYRQDPGQGLRLIYYSQIVNDFQKGDIAEGYSVSREKKESFPLTVTSAQKNPTAFYLCASSIGGLTSSYEQYFGPGTRLTVT.

This chain connects TRBV9 to TRBJ1-6; TRBD1 might be the D (6 bases). CDR3 size: 16 residues. Deletions cut 4 bases from V and 6 bases from J, with 17 bases between. The germline V gene encodes CDR1 SGDLS and CDR2 YYNGEE. CDR3 sequence (DNA): TGTGCCAGCAGCCCATTTCAGGGGATAGCTAATTCACCCCTCCACTTT. Translated: CASSPFQGIANSPLHF. The full variable domain, its missing parts supplied by reference TRBV9 and TRBJ1-6, is DSGVTQTPKHLITATGQRVTLRCSPRSGDLSVYWYQQSLDQGLQFLIQYYNGEERAKGNILERFSAQQFPDLHSELNLSSLELGDSALYFCASSPFQGIANSPLHFGNGTRLTVT.

This chain links TRBV6-6 with TRBJ1-2; unclear D gene. Germline V lookup: CDR1 MNHNY, CDR2 SVGAGI (reference sequence). CDR3 length: 12 residues. Trimming removed 10 bases from V and 6 bases from J, with 15 bases in between. DNA for the CDR3: TGTGCCATCCTGGCCCCTGAGCATGGCTACACCTTC. This sequence encodes CAILAPEHGYTF.

This rearrangement joins TRBV18 to TRBJ1-1; D remains ambiguous. V lost 2 bases, J lost 7 bases, and 11 bases lay in between. Germline V gene sequence: CDR1 KGHSH, CDR2 LQKENI. The CDR3 contains 13 residues. The CDR3 DNA reads as TGTGCCAGCTCACCAGGCCAGGTATTTGAAGCTTTCTTT. This sequence encodes CASSPGQVFEAFF.

This clone was detected only a few times. The chain uses TRBV5-1 and TRBJ1-1; D uncertain. There are 15 residues in the CDR3. The V gene's germline CDR1 is SGHRS and CDR2 YFSETQ. The V and J ends lost 0 bases and 5 bases respectively, with 14 bases between them. The CDR3 loop is CASSLGGPPDTEAFF. The CDR3, as DNA: TGCGCCAGCAGCTTGGGCGGGCCCCCTGATACTGAAGCTTTCTTT.

The V call is TRBV4-3, the J call TRBJ2-7; D possibly corresponds to TRBD1 (7 bases). The V gene's germline CDR1 is LGHNA and CDR2 YSLEER. V was cut by 1 base and J by 0 bases, with 13 bases left in between. This CDR3 is built from 16 residues. The CDR3: CASSQATGEASYEQYF. The DNA for the CDR3 is TGCGCCAGCAGCCAAGCTACAGGGGAGGCCTCCTACGAGCAGTACTTC.

V is TRBV30 and J is TRBJ1-3; unclear D gene. The germline V and J ends were trimmed by 1 base and 6 bases, with 13 bases remaining between them. The CDR3 has 14 amino acids. Germline lookup yields CDR1 GTSNPN and CDR2 SVGIG (reference sequence). CDR3 in DNA: TGTGCCTGGAGTGATTCGGTCAGTACAAACACCATATATTTT. This gives the protein CAWSDSVSTNTIYF.

The V and J genes are TRBV10-3 and TRBJ2-7; the match to TRBD1 covers 7 bases. CDR1 is ENHRY, CDR2 SYGVKD, per germline. CDR3 length equals 13 residues. Unmatched junction bases numbered 3, after V lost 4 bases and J lost 3 bases. The DNA for the CDR3 is TGTGCCATCAGTGTTGGACAGGTCTACGAGCAGTACTTC. This translates into CAISVGQVYEQYF.